This T cell receptor beta chain was captured in a study of neurological immune-mediated disorders. With 10-nucleotide random UMIs, 5'RACE was used to make the cDNA. TCRdb redid the calling of the 5' RACE reads with MiXCR, one entry per CDR3 protein. There are roughly 43,000 distinct CDR3 sequences in the sample; under 2% occur only once, and more than 2% lies in the top ten. Unsorted libraries were derived from 2 million PBMCs stored at -80 C. Ten or more counts support this clonotype. Its antigen is not identified. The junction shows a germline mismatch at one end, possibly a read error. General study findings and limits: Whereas HTLV-1-associated myelopathy showed the most TCR clonal expansion, multiple sclerosis showed the least, with levels below those of healthy controls. When the repertoires were grouped phylogenetically, those of 18 of the 34 multiple sclerosis patients came together in a single cluster of related CDR3 sequences, which points to a possible repertoire-level signature.

This TCR was recovered from a woman aged 40 to 50 with multiple sclerosis. The specimen sequenced was PBMCs.

CDR3 DNA: TGTGCCAGTCGGAGGGGGGGCGCATGGGTGAAGACTGAAGCTTTCTTT. Protein sequence: CASRRGGAWVKTEAFF. The chain couples TRBV25-1 to TRBJ1-1; tentative D call: TRBD1 (6 bases). Per the germline V gene, CDR1 is MGHDK and CDR2 is SYGVNS. This CDR3 comprises 16 residues.